Included here is one TCR beta chain sequence, with context. The data were produced by immunoSEQ multiplex PCR, yet TCRdb's version contains in-frame clones alone and is incomplete. Among 250,000 to 350,000 clones, 85% were seen once, and the ten largest hold under 3%. This entry is derived from a study of blood T cell repertoires in COVID-19. Looking at the study overall: Samples taken during acute and convalescent COVID-19 were collected in the United States, Italy and Spain. PBMCs, B-cell-depleted T cells, or T cells were the source of the cDNA or gDNA that made up the material.

V was pared by 6 bases and J by 0 bases, with 10 bases between. The CDR3 length is 14 residues. Germline lookup yields CDR1 SGHRS and CDR2 YFSETQ. The material sequenced was PBMCs or T cells enriched from blood (not recorded which). This TCR was recovered from a woman between 45 and 60 years old who had recovered from COVID-19. The chain combines TRBV5-1 with TRBJ1-3; D unresolved. The CDR3 is CASKPGTSGNTIYF. The CDR3 DNA follows: TGCGCCAGCAAGCCAGGTACCTCTGGAAACACCATATATTTT.